The rows below give T cell receptor beta chains drawn from one sample of a study of vaccination and CD4 T cells after COVID-19. Antigens of these TCRs are unknown. In TCRdb, the PCR reads were re-called with MiXCR into one record per CDR3 protein. Of some 9,300 distinct CDR3 sequences listed, around 59% were seen once; the top ten hold approximately 16%. The specimen sequenced was CD4+ T cells from blood, cultured in vitro. Every receptor here comes from a human donor who had recovered from COVID-19. The CDR3 runs from the conserved cysteine through the conserved F or W. A D gene is named only where the DNA matches it firmly. A clone size is listed for some rows: how often the clone was seen (once, few, many), or a class if it is expanded.

D | size | length | J | V | CDR3 | DNA
- | - | 14 | TRBJ1-2 | TRBV20-1 | CSARPPGPGGGYTF | TGCAGTGCTAGACCCCCCGGCCCCGGAGGTGGCTACACCTTC
- | - | 14 | TRBJ1-6 | TRBV11-2 | CASSLDGSNSPLHF | TGTGCCAGCAGCTTAGATGGTTCGAATTCACCCCTCCACTTT
TRBD1 | - | 13 | TRBJ2-1 | TRBV10-3 | CAISRQGIDEQFF | TGTGCCATCAGTAGACAGGGTATCGATGAGCAGTTCTTC
- | few | 17 | TRBJ2-5 | TRBV7-3 | CASSFGGARGTAETQYF | TGTGCCAGCAGCTTTGGGGGAGCGAGAGGGACCGCAGAGACCCAGTACTTC
- | - | 14 | TRBJ2-7 | TRBV5-1 | CASSLDGRNYEQYF | TGCGCCAGCAGCTTGGACGGGCGGAACTACGAGCAGTACTTC
TRBD2 | - | 16 | TRBJ2-2 | TRBV4-1 | CASSPRMSGGAGELFF | TGCGCCAGCAGCCCGAGGATGTCGGGAGGAGCCGGGGAGCTGTTTTTT
TRBD2 | - | 14 | TRBJ2-7 | TRBV6-5 | CASSSTSGGTEQYF | TGTGCCAGCAGTTCGACTAGCGGGGGGACCGAGCAGTACTTC
- | - | 13 | TRBJ1-6 | TRBV28 | CASSFRYNSPLHF | TGTGCCAGCAGTTTCCGTTATAATTCACCCCTCCACTTT
TRBD1 | - | 15 | TRBJ2-3 | TRBV19 | CASSLRGQGPDTQYF | TGTGCCAGTAGTTTACGTGGACAGGGCCCAGATACGCAGTATTTT
TRBD2 | once | 22 | TRBJ2-1 | TRBV20-1 | CSARGWRWTSGIEGASYNEQFF | TGCAGTGCTAGGGGGTGGCGCTGGACTAGCGGGATAGAGGGGGCCTCCTACAATGAGCAGTTCTTC
- | - | 12 | TRBJ2-1 | TRBV5-4 | CARTIWNNEQFF | TGTGCCAGGACTATATGGAACAATGAGCAGTTCTTC
- | few | 13 | TRBJ2-3 | TRBV7-2 | CASSVLTGNTQYF | TGTGCCAGCAGCGTCCTAACGGGCAATACGCAGTATTTT
TRBD1 | - | 14 | TRBJ2-5 | TRBV7-7 | CASSVHRGGETQYF | TGTGCTAGCAGCGTCCACAGGGGCGGAGAGACCCAGTACTTC
- | - | 15 | TRBJ2-7 | TRBV2 | CASSEFKDPKNEQYF | TGTGCCAGCAGTGAATTCAAAGACCCAAAGAACGAGCAGTACTTC
- | - | 14 | TRBJ1-4 | TRBV5-1 | CASSLGTTNEKLFF | TGCGCCAGCAGCTTGGGGACAACTAATGAAAAACTGTTTTTT
- | - | 15 | TRBJ2-7 | TRBV7-2 | CASSLMAEYNYEQYF | TGTGCCAGCAGCTTAATGGCAGAGTACAACTACGAGCAGTACTTC
TRBD1 | few | 15 | TRBJ1-2 | TRBV2 | CASSEEDRVNYGYTF | TGTGCCAGCAGTGAGGAGGACAGGGTTAACTATGGCTACACCTTC
- | - | 14 | TRBJ1-1 | TRBV6-1 | CASSTDGGNTEAFF | TGTGCCAGCAGTACGGACGGAGGGAACACTGAAGCTTTCTTT
- | - | 14 | TRBJ2-3 | TRBV20-1 | CSARVSGVPDTQYF | TGCAGTGCTAGAGTGTCAGGGGTCCCAGATACGCAGTATTTT
- | - | 13 | TRBJ1-2 | TRBV6-1 | CASTLPRGEGYTF | TGTGCCAGCACCTTGCCTCGGGGTGAGGGCTACACCTTC
TRBD2 | - | 12 | TRBJ2-3 | TRBV20-1 | CSASQPGLPQYF | TGCAGTGCTTCTCAACCGGGACTACCGCAGTATTTT
- | - | 13 | TRBJ2-7 | TRBV6-1 | CASSIGAEREQYF | TGTGCCAGCAGTATCGGGGCAGAGAGGGAGCAGTACTTC
- | - | 14 | TRBJ1-6 | TRBV19 | CASSIWGGVSPLHF | TGTGCCAGTAGCATTTGGGGCGGGGTCTCACCCCTCCACTTT
- | - | 14 | TRBJ1-1 | TRBV20-1 | CSATRQASNTEAFF | TGCAGTGCCACGAGACAGGCCTCGAACACTGAAGCTTTCTTT
- | - | 15 | TRBJ2-1 | TRBV6-2/TRBV6-3 | CASSPPAGLRGEQFF | TGTGCCAGCAGTCCCCCCGCCGGGCTACGGGGAGAGCAGTTCTTC
- | - | 14 | TRBJ2-7 | TRBV18 | CASSPDRNKYEQYF | TGTGCCAGCTCACCTGACAGGAACAAGTACGAGCAGTACTTC
- | - | 16 | TRBJ1-1 | TRBV5-1 | CASSHKTGPWVPEAFF | TGCGCCAGCAGCCACAAAACGGGGCCTTGGGTCCCTGAAGCTTTCTTT
TRBD2 | - | 15 | TRBJ2-7 | TRBV29-1 | CSATGTSGSNYEQYF | TGCAGCGCTACAGGGACTAGCGGGAGTAACTACGAGCAGTACTTC
TRBD2 | - | 13 | TRBJ2-7 | TRBV6-1 | CASRVGLAYEQYF | TGTGCCAGCAGGGTGGGACTAGCCTACGAGCAGTACTTC
TRBD1 | - | 16 | TRBJ2-7 | TRBV5-4 | CASSLGGGTGAYEQYF | TGTGCCAGCAGCTTGGGGGGGGGGACAGGGGCCTACGAGCAGTACTTC
- | - | 16 | TRBJ2-7 | TRBV18 | CASSPLPAGSSYEQYF | TGTGCCAGCTCACCCCTCCCGGCAGGGAGCTCCTACGAGCAGTACTTC
TRBD1 | - | 15 | TRBJ2-4 | TRBV7-2 | CASSFNGGQWDIQYF | TGTGCCAGCAGCTTCAATGGGGGACAGTGGGACATTCAGTACTTC
- | - | 13 | TRBJ1-4 | TRBV27 | CAAALGRGEKLFF | TGTGCAGCAGCCCTGGGAAGAGGGGAAAAACTGTTTTTT
- | - | 13 | TRBJ2-7 | TRBV7-2 | CASSSRTGYEQYF | TGTGCCAGCAGCTCCCGGACGGGCTACGAGCAGTACTTC
- | - | 13 | TRBJ1-1 | TRBV6-1 | CASSGGFSTEAFF | TGTGCCAGCAGTGGAGGGTTTAGCACTGAAGCTTTCTTT
TRBD1 | few | 14 | TRBJ2-3 | TRBV20-1 | CSAGRDRGTDTQYF | TGCAGTGCTGGCCGGGACAGGGGCACAGATACGCAGTATTTT
TRBD1 | - | 17 | TRBJ1-5 | TRBV12-3/TRBV12-4 | CASSLRDSHYSNQPQHF | TGTGCCAGCAGTTTAAGGGACAGCCATTATAGCAATCAGCCCCAGCATTTT
TRBD1 | - | 13 | TRBJ2-7 | TRBV20-1 | CSAQGQGVHEQYF | TGCAGTGCCCAGGGACAGGGGGTCCACGAGCAGTACTTC
TRBD1 | few | 15 | TRBJ1-1 | TRBV11-2 | CASSLHGTGNTEAFF | TGTGCCAGCAGCCTCCACGGGACAGGGAACACTGAAGCTTTCTTT
TRBD2 | few | 17 | TRBJ2-3 | TRBV6-1 | CASSPNGLAGGPDTQYF | TGTGCCAGCAGTCCAAATGGACTAGCGGGAGGGCCAGATACGCAGTATTTT
TRBD1 | - | 16 | TRBJ1-5 | TRBV18 | CASSPDRVDSNQPQHF | TGTGCCAGCTCACCTGACAGGGTAGATAGCAATCAGCCCCAGCATTTT
- | - | 13 | TRBJ2-7 | TRBV10-3 | CAISGGSSYEQYF | TGTGCCATCAGTGGTGGCAGTTCCTACGAGCAGTACTTC
- | - | 17 | TRBJ1-1 | TRBV19 | CASTTPRRTDPNTEAFF | TGTGCCAGTACCACCCCTCGGCGGACGGACCCTAACACTGAAGCTTTCTTT
- | - | 13 | TRBJ2-2 | TRBV15 | CATSRDKAGELFF | TGTGCCACCAGCAGAGATAAGGCCGGGGAGCTGTTTTTT
TRBD1 | - | 15 | TRBJ1-6 | TRBV20-1 | CSARQGPRYNSPLHF | TGCAGTGCTCGACAGGGTCCACGCTATAATTCACCCCTCCACTTT
TRBD1 | few | 22 | TRBJ1-5 | TRBV27 | CASGEQRVPGQGAGGRNQPQHF | TGTGCCAGCGGGGAACAGAGAGTCCCGGGACAGGGGGCAGGGGGTCGCAATCAGCCCCAGCATTTT
TRBD1 | once | 13 | TRBJ1-1 | TRBV4-3 | CASSPMNQGAAFF | TGCGCCAGCAGCCCCATGAACCAGGGGGCGGCTTTCTTT
- | - | 14 | TRBJ2-5 | TRBV20-1 | CSARAQGRAETQYF | TGCAGTGCTAGAGCCCAGGGCAGGGCAGAGACCCAGTACTTC
- | - | 14 | TRBJ2-5 | TRBV24-1 | CATSDRWTQETQYF | TGTGCCACCAGTGATAGGTGGACCCAAGAGACCCAGTACTTC
- | - | 13 | TRBJ1-2 | TRBV15 | CATSRDTGYGYTF | TGTGCCACCAGCAGAGATACGGGTTATGGCTACACCTTC
TRBD2 | - | 13 | TRBJ2-3 | TRBV20-1 | CSAEGLAGDTQYF | TGCAGTGCCGAGGGACTAGCGGGAGATACGCAGTATTTT
TRBD1 | - | 15 | TRBJ1-1 | TRBV25-1 | CASSGLGTGRTEAFF | TGTGCCAGCAGTGGCCTCGGGACAGGGCGCACTGAAGCTTTCTTT
- | few | 13 | TRBJ2-5 | TRBV20-1 | CSAPSGGGETQYF | TGCAGTGCCCCCTCTGGAGGGGGGGAGACCCAGTACTTC
- | - | 13 | TRBJ2-5 | TRBV5-4 | CASSSGLLETQYF | TGTGCCAGCAGCTCCGGCCTTCTGGAGACCCAGTACTTC
TRBD1 | - | 15 | TRBJ1-2 | TRBV4-2 | CASSQDSGGGWGYTF | TGTGCCAGCAGCCAAGATTCAGGGGGGGGCTGGGGCTACACCTTC
TRBD2 | - | 15 | TRBJ2-1 | TRBV20-1 | CSARPTSGSIYEQFF | TGCAGTGCTAGACCGACCAGCGGGAGTATCTATGAGCAGTTCTTC
- | - | 14 | TRBJ2-7 | TRBV7-2 | CASSLLGGWDEQYF | TGTGCCAGCAGCTTATTGGGGGGTTGGGACGAGCAGTACTTC
TRBD1 | - | 15 | TRBJ2-1 | TRBV7-9 | CASSLSGTGSNEQFF | TGTGCCAGCAGCTTATCCGGGACAGGGTCGAATGAGCAGTTCTTC
TRBD2 | few | 19 | TRBJ2-1 | TRBV14 | CASSQRPYLAGGPLGEQFF | TGTGCCAGCAGCCAAAGACCCTACCTAGCGGGGGGCCCCCTCGGCGAGCAGTTCTTC
TRBD2 | few | 15 | TRBJ2-1 | TRBV20-1 | CSARVRLAGGNEQFF | TGCAGTGCTAGAGTAAGGCTAGCGGGGGGCAATGAGCAGTTCTTC